Detailed here is one T cell receptor (beta chain). The CDR3 runs to 13 residues. J gave up 3 bases and V 4 bases, and 2 bases lay outside the gene matches. Germline V gene data show CDR1 as SNHLY and CDR2 as FYNNEI. This entry comes from a study of T cell changes during pregnancy in multiple sclerosis. The repertoire was sequenced with immunoSEQ multiplex PCR; TCRdb's copy has only in-frame clones and lacks some. The sample has about 39,000 clones, about 94% seen once. This specimen was CD4+ T cells from peripheral blood mononuclear cells, taken after pregnancy. This chain joins TRBV2 and TRBJ1-1, with 7 positions matching TRBD1. The receptor was derived from a female donor with multiple sclerosis, enrolled in a pregnancy study. As DNA, the CDR3 is TGTGCCAGCAGTGGACAGGGTGACACTGAAGCTTTCTTT. The encoded protein is CASSGQGDTEAFF.